The 24 T cell receptor beta chains given below trace back to one sample, sequenced in a study of early T cells in non-severe SARS-CoV-2 infection. TCRdb recomputed calls from the 5' RACE reads with MiXCR, one row per CDR3 protein. The table records some 60,000 distinct CDR3 sequences, roughly 13% of them present only once. The sample here was whole blood, taken at baseline. These receptors were collected from an adult who was a healthcare worker with PCR-confirmed SARS-CoV-2 infection or an uninfected control (not recorded which).

This clonotype was seen a few times. The rearrangement joins TRBV27 to TRBJ2-3, with 9 positions matching TRBD2. With V trimmed by 3 bases and J by 3 bases, 1 base remained unmatched. The CDR3 runs to 14 residues. Germline CDR1 reads MNHEY; CDR2 reads SMNVEV (reference sequence). The CDR3 DNA reads TGTGCCAGCAGTTTTAGCGGGAGAACAGATACGCAGTATTTT. Translated, it gives CASSFSGRTDTQYF.

A few counts support this clonotype. V gene TRBV2 combines with J gene TRBJ1-1; no clear D gene. This CDR3 region has 12 residues. Trimming took off 0 bases at V and 11 bases at J, with 10 bases between the two ends. Germline V gene sequence: CDR1 SNHLY, CDR2 FYNNEI. The CDR3 is CASSEALRRAFF. CDR3 nucleotide sequence: TGTGCCAGCAGTGAAGCGCTTCGGAGGGCTTTCTTT.

J is TRBJ2-3 and V is TRBV4-2, with D possibly being TRBD1 or TRBD2 (5 bases each). The CDR3 is made up of 16 amino acids. V shed 4 bases and J shed 2 bases, with 16 bases lying between them. Looked up from germline, CDR1 is LGHNA and CDR2 is YNFKEQ. In nucleotides, the CDR3 is TGTGCCAGCAGCCTAGATACCGGGACCTCCACAGATACGCAGTATTTT. Encoded protein: CASSLDTGTSTDTQYF.

The V and J genes are TRBV6-6 and TRBJ2-3; TRBD2 might be the D (5 bases). V lost 7 bases and J 0 bases, leaving 8 bases between the germline ends. The germline V gene has CDR1 MNHNY and CDR2 SVGAGI (reference sequence). CDR3 length: 13 residues. The CDR3 sequence is CASKADSTDTQYF. CDR3 coding DNA: TGTGCCAGCAAAGCGGATAGCACAGATACGCAGTATTTT.

V usage is TRBV29-1 and J usage is TRBJ2-1, with D possibly being TRBD1 (6 bases). The CDR3 is 15 amino acids. Germline assignment: CDR1 SQVTM and CDR2 ANQGSEA. The V end lost 4 bases, the J end lost 3 bases, and 16 bases lay between the germline ends. This CDR3 is CSVGPRTDHYNEQFF. Written as DNA, the CDR3 is TGCAGCGTTGGACCTCGGACAGACCACTACAATGAGCAGTTCTTC.

This clonotype was picked up a small number of times. The chain uses TRBV7-9 and TRBJ2-2, with TRBD2 matching over 10 bases. The CDR3 runs 20 residues. From germline, CDR1 is SEHNR and CDR2 FQNEAQ (reference sequence). V lost 5 bases and J lost 4; bases outside the gene matches: 19. This CDR3 is CASSPIAPKAGGPVTGELFF. DNA of the CDR3: TGTGCCAGCAGCCCAATCGCCCCAAAAGCGGGAGGGCCTGTCACCGGGGAGCTGTTTTTT.

This clonotype was counted at least ten times. The V gene is TRBV30, the J gene TRBJ2-7; D ambiguous. This CDR3 comprises 12 residues. The germline CDR1 and CDR2 sequences are GTSNPN and SVGIG (reference sequence). The ends were cut back, 2 bases at V and 5 bases at J, with 10 bases in the middle. As DNA, the CDR3 is TGTGCCTGGAGTATCGGGCACCACGAGCAGTACTTC. The encoded protein is CAWSIGHHEQYF. The whole variable domain, remainder taken from reference TRBV30 and TRBJ2-7, is SQTIHQWPATLVQPVGSPLSLECTVEGTSNPNLYWYRQAAGRGLQLLFYSVGIGQISSEVPQNLSASRPQDRQFILSSKKLLLSDSGFYLCAWSIGHHEQYFGPGTRLTVT.

DNA for the CDR3: TGTGCCAGCAGTCTCGGACTAGCCACCTACGAGCAGTACTTC. It specifies CASSLGLATYEQYF. The chain joins TRBV6-6 to TRBJ2-7, with 8 nucleotides matching TRBD2. Unmatched junction bases numbered 5, after V lost 5 bases and J lost 2 bases. The CDR3 loop spans 14 amino acids. The germline V gene encodes CDR1 MNHNY and CDR2 SVGAGI (reference sequence).

With regard to this clonotype: This may be a read error, as it is one base from a much larger clone. This sequence joins TRBV2 and TRBJ2-1; D is possibly TRBD2 (5 bases). The CDR3 is made up of 14 amino acids. From germline, CDR1 is SNHLY and CDR2 FYNNEI. V was cut by 11 bases and J by 3 bases, with 17 bases left in between. The CDR3 is CARTAMSGYNEQFF. DNA for the CDR3: TGTGCCCGCACGGCAATGAGCGGCTACAATGAGCAGTTCTTC.

This clonotype was seen only a few times. As DNA, the CDR3 is TGTGCCATCAGTGGACTAGCGGGGAGAAGCACAGATACGCAGTATTTT. Translated: CAISGLAGRSTDTQYF. The gene calls are TRBV10-3 and TRBJ2-3; TRBD2 matches at 11 bases. Germline trimming cut 4 bases from V and 0 bases from J; bases unmatched to any gene: 3. Germline V lookup: CDR1 ENHRY, CDR2 SYGVKD. The CDR3 spans 16 residues.

This clonotype appeared many times. This chain uses TRBV27 with TRBJ2-1; 8 nucleotides match TRBD1. Per germline, CDR1 MNHEY and CDR2 SMNVEV (reference sequence). This CDR3 has 14 residues. The V and J ends lost 5 bases and 9 bases, in that order; junction bases with no gene match: 9. DNA of the CDR3: TGTGCCAGCAGTCGAGGACAGGGTATAGGTGAGCAGTTCTTC. This sequence encodes CASSRGQGIGEQFF.

This clonotype was detected many times. The V and J genes are TRBV9 and TRBJ2-3; D is unclear. V was pared by 5 bases and J by 0 bases, with 7 bases between. This CDR3 region has 13 residues. The germline CDR1 and CDR2 sequences are SGDLS and YYNGEE. CDR3 residues: CASSVVSTDTQYF. Written as DNA, the CDR3 is TGTGCCAGCAGTGTCGTTAGCACAGATACGCAGTATTTT.

The chain combines TRBV6-4 with TRBJ2-6; D remains ambiguous. Germline lookup yields CDR1 MRHNA and CDR2 SNTAGT. V lost 7 bases and J 0 bases, leaving 7 bases between the germline ends. The length of the CDR3 is 14 residues. CDR3 in DNA: TGTGCCAGCACTCCAAGCTCTGGGGCCAACGTCCTGACTTTC. It yields the protein CASTPSSGANVLTF.

The genes are TRBV3-2 and TRBJ1-4. TRBV3-2 counts as a pseudogene. The CDR3 consists of 16 residues. The CDR3 here is CASSRLGRPTNEKLFF. The DNA of the CDR3 is TGTGCCAGCAGCCGCTTAGGACGGCCAACTAATGAAAAACTGTTTTTT.

This clonotype was seen repeatedly, ten times or more. This rearrangement joins TRBV7-2 to TRBJ1-5, with 8 bases fitting TRBD1. Germline CDR1 is SGHTA and CDR2 is FQGNSA. This CDR3 has 15 amino acids. The junction had 2 bases not matched to a gene; V was cut back by 3 bases and J by 1 base. CDR3 region: CASSFAGGSNQPQHF. In nucleotides, the CDR3 is TGTGCCAGCAGCTTCGCAGGGGGCAGCAATCAGCCCCAGCATTTT.

In this sample, this clonotype turned up a few times. The J gene is TRBJ2-1, the V gene TRBV5-1; TRBD2 might be the D (5 bases). V gave up 0 bases and J gave up 6 bases, with 10 bases separating them. The CDR3 has 14 residues. CDR1 and CDR2 from the germline V gene are SGHRS and YFSETQ. The CDR3 bases are TGCGCCAGCAGCTTGGATCAAGGAGGCAATGAGCAGTTCTTC. Encoded protein: CASSLDQGGNEQFF. The variable domain in full, with the rest retrieved from reference TRBV5-1 and TRBJ2-1, is KAGVTQTPRYLIKTRGQQVTLSCSPISGHRSVSWYQQTPGQGLQFLFEYFSETQRNKGNFPGRFSGRQFSNSRSEMNVSTLELGDSALYLCASSLDQGGNEQFFGPGTRLTVL.

This clonotype has at least ten counts. This chain links TRBV19 with TRBJ2-1, with D perhaps TRBD1 (5 bases). Germline loops: CDR1 LNHDA, CDR2 SQIVND (reference sequence). V was shortened by 4 bases and J by 8 bases, with 18 bases between the two germline ends. This CDR3 comprises 15 residues. In DNA, the CDR3 is TGTGCCAGTAGTACCTCAGGGATCCCTTCCTATGAGCAGTTCTTC. Residues: CASSTSGIPSYEQFF.

In this sample, this clonotype turned up a few times. This chain links TRBV6-2 or TRBV6-3 with TRBJ2-4; 8 bases line up with TRBD1. CDR3 length equals 16 residues. The V segment lost 6 bases and the J segment 0 bases; nucleotides outside the gene matches: 7. Germline V gene data show CDR1 as MNHEY and CDR2 as SVGEGT. CDR3 sequence (DNA): TGTGCCAGCAGCTCAGGGGGCCCCATAGCCAAAAACATTCAGTACTTC. Its protein is CASSSGGPIAKNIQYF.

The J gene is TRBJ2-2, the V gene TRBV6-2 or TRBV6-3, with unresolved D. V was pared by 5 bases and J by 3 bases, with 4 bases between. The CDR3 is made up of 12 amino acids. CDR1 is MNHEY and CDR2 is SVGEGT in the germline V gene. The CDR3 sequence: CASSPYTGELFF. Written as DNA, the CDR3 is TGTGCCAGCAGTCCTTACACCGGGGAGCTGTTTTTT.

This clonotype was detected many times. This rearrangement joins TRBV7-2 to TRBJ1-6; D gene unclear. The V end was cut by 1 base, the J end by 0 bases, with 4 bases between. From germline, CDR1 is SGHTA and CDR2 FQGNSA. This CDR3 has 15 residues. CDR3 sequence reads: CASSLGSSYNSPLHF. The CDR3 nucleotides are TGTGCCAGCAGCTTAGGGAGCTCCTATAATTCACCCCTCCACTTT.

This clonotype has at least ten counts. The chain joins TRBV5-1 to TRBJ2-1; 10 bases line up with TRBD1. This CDR3 region has 15 residues. Looked up from germline, CDR1 is SGHRS and CDR2 is YFSETQ. V dropped 4 bases and J dropped 10; count of bases not matched to a gene: 11. This chain's CDR3 is CASSPRQGAIREQFF. DNA of the CDR3: TGCGCCAGCAGCCCAAGACAGGGGGCAATTAGGGAGCAGTTCTTC.

This clonotype has ten or more counts. V and J are TRBV20-1 and TRBJ2-1; 14 bases line up with TRBD2. The CDR3 extends over 14 amino acids. In germline, CDR1 is DFQATT, CDR2 SNEGSKA (reference sequence). The V gene end was trimmed by 5 bases and the J gene end by 6 bases; junction bases not matched to a gene: 3. DNA of the CDR3: TGCAGTGCTGGGACTAGCGGGAGTGGCAATGAGCAGTTCTTC. It translates to CSAGTSGSGNEQFF.

For the CDR3, the DNA is TGCAGTGCCATCGACGGGACAGGGGGTTGGGAGACCCAGTACTTC. Amino acids: CSAIDGTGGWETQYF. This chain uses TRBV20-1 with TRBJ2-5; 11 positions agree with TRBD1. V shed 6 bases and J 5 bases; nucleotides not matched to a gene: 11. The CDR3 has 15 amino acids. Germline loops: CDR1 DFQATT, CDR2 SNEGSKA (reference sequence).

This clonotype was seen only a few times. The chain is built from TRBV28 and TRBJ2-7, with 12 nucleotides matching TRBD2. The CDR3 is 15 residues long. Germline trimming cut 6 bases from V and 4 bases from J; bases unmatched to any gene: 7. Looked up from germline, CDR1 is MDHEN and CDR2 is SYDVKM. The CDR3 here is CASSTGLAGNYEQYF. The DNA for the CDR3 is TGTGCCAGCAGCACCGGACTAGCGGGAAATTACGAGCAGTACTTC.